This T cell receptor (beta chain) was found in a study of CD8 T cells in Susac syndrome. Study results and limitations: Regarding the TCR sequencing and HLA analysis, the study admitted that a relatively small number of individuals were involved.

On this clonotype itself: Its antigen is not known.

The germline CDR1 and CDR2 sequences are SEHNR and FQNEAQ (reference sequence). The V gene end was trimmed by 8 bases and the J gene end by 3 bases; junction bases not matched to a gene: 3. This CDR3 is built from 12 residues. RNA was extracted with the RNeasy kit, and a quantity of about 0.45 to 1 ug was reverse transcribed using random hexamers. The method of amplification for TCR beta CDR3 was immunoSEQ multiplex PCR, covering 54 Vbeta and 13 Jbeta. One entry per CDR3 protein, called by TCRdb with MiXCR from the immunoSEQ multiplex PCR reads. The data hold some 150,000 distinct CDR3 sequences, with about 94% observed a single time. CD8+ and CD4+ T cells from blood underwent TCR beta sequencing, which was carried out in a high-throughput format. Bulk CD8+ and CD4+ cells came from magnetic negative isolation; CD8+ TEMRA by FACS.

The rearrangement joins TRBV7-9 to TRBJ2-5, with 7 nucleotides matching TRBD2. This clonotype was sampled from a human donor with multiple sclerosis. The sequenced sample was CD8+ T cells from PBMCs. The CDR3 spells CASGGGKETQYF. The CDR3 nucleotides are TGTGCCAGCGGGGGAGGGAAAGAGACCCAGTACTTC.